These 18 T cell receptor beta chains came from one sample sequenced in a study of cytomegalovirus exposure and HLA in healthy donors. The PCR was carried out with 60 Vbeta primers and 13 Jbeta primers. Clones were read by immunoSEQ multiplex PCR, and TCRdb kept only the in-frame ones, dropping some. The sample includes around 39,000 clones. Source material: PBMCs. The receptors come from a male donor in good health and CMV-seronegative.

V usage is TRBV6-6 and J usage is TRBJ1-5, with a possible D match to TRBD1 (6 bases). The CDR3 extends over 13 amino acids. The V end was cut by 5 bases, the J end by 11 bases, with 16 bases between. Germline V CDR1 and CDR2: MNHNY, SVGAGI (reference sequence). CDR3 sequence reads: CASSAVGGAAQHF. In nucleotides, the CDR3 is TGTGCCAGCAGTGCTGTCGGGGGGGCGGCCCAGCATTTT.

The chain employs TRBV7-2 and TRBJ1-3; maybe TRBD1 (5 bases). Germline loops: CDR1 SGHTA, CDR2 FQGNSA. The CDR3 has 16 residues. Trimming removed 0 bases at V and 0 bases at J, with 9 bases between. CDR3 sequence (DNA): TGTGCCAGCAGCTTAGCTACAGGTCGCTCTGGAAACACCATATATTTT. Translation gives CASSLATGRSGNTIYF.

The DNA of the CDR3 is TGTGCCAGCAATCTGGGCCCCAGGGATGGGACTGAAGCTTTCTTT. Its translation is CASNLGPRDGTEAFF. This chain uses TRBV2 with TRBJ1-1; a weak D match, TRBD1 (5 bases). CDR3 length: 15 residues. Germline lookup yields CDR1 SNHLY and CDR2 FYNNEI. Trimming removed 7 bases from V and 5 bases from J, with 20 bases in between.

The chain is built from TRBV2 and TRBJ1-4; no clear D. Germline CDR1 and CDR2: SNHLY and FYNNEI. The ends were cut back, 4 bases at V and 4 bases at J, with 10 bases in the middle. This CDR3 spans 14 amino acids. Here the CDR3 reads CASSAAGFNEKLFF. The CDR3 DNA reads TGTGCCAGCAGTGCGGCGGGATTTAATGAAAAACTGTTTTTT.

The chain couples TRBV5-1 to TRBJ2-2; possible D gene TRBD1, 6 bases. CDR1 is SGHRS, CDR2 YFSETQ, per germline. The CDR3 runs 15 residues. The V and J ends lost 5 bases and 7 bases respectively, with 18 bases between them. In DNA, the CDR3 is TGCGCCAGCAGAAAGACGACAGGACGGAACGGGGAGCTGTTTTTT. As protein: CASRKTTGRNGELFF. The variable domain in full, with the rest retrieved from reference TRBV5-1 and TRBJ2-2, is KAGVTQTPRYLIKTRGQQVTLSCSPISGHRSVSWYQQTPGQGLQFLFEYFSETQRNKGNFPGRFSGRQFSNSRSEMNVSTLELGDSALYLCASRKTTGRNGELFFGEGSRLTVL.

The chain joins TRBV5-5 to TRBJ2-3, with a tentative D call TRBD1 (6 bases). Germline assignment: CDR1 SGHKS and CDR2 YYEKEE (reference sequence). The CDR3 runs 17 residues. Trimming pared 6 bases from V and 0 bases from J, leaving 20 bases between. CDR3 region: CASTKGSVRGSTDTQYF. The CDR3 nucleotides read TGTGCCAGCACAAAGGGGAGTGTAAGGGGGAGCACAGATACGCAGTATTTT.

CDR3 sequence (DNA): TGTGCCAGTAGTATTGGGCAGGGTGAAGCTTTCTTT. It codes for CASSIGQGEAFF. The chain couples TRBV19 to TRBJ1-1; weak D call: TRBD1 (5 bases). CDR3 size: 12 residues. Germline assignment: CDR1 LNHDA and CDR2 SQIVND (reference sequence). Trimming took off 3 bases at V and 7 bases at J, with 9 bases between the two ends.

DNA of the CDR3: TGTGCCAGCAGCCCCCTCGCAGGTCCCGAGCAGTACTTC. Amino acid sequence: CASSPLAGPEQYF. J is TRBJ2-7 and V is TRBV5-8; D not resolved. V dropped 4 bases and J dropped 6 bases, with 14 bases sitting between them. The CDR3 is made up of 13 amino acids. From germline, CDR1 is SGHTS and CDR2 YDEGEE.

The chain combines TRBV5-8 with TRBJ1-6; 11 nucleotides agree with TRBD1. The CDR3 sequence is 15 residues long. V was clipped by 0 bases and J by 17 bases; unmatched bases: 10. CDR1 and CDR2 from the germline V gene are SGHTS and YDEGEE. This CDR3 is CASSLGGTGGKKVHF. CDR3 coding DNA: TGTGCCAGCAGCTTGGGAGGGACAGGGGGGAAGAAGGTCCACTTT.

Points on this clone: The sample contains more than one DNA sequence encoding this CDR3. CDR3 nucleotide sequence: TGTGCCAGCAGTCGCCAGGGCGGATCGGAAGGCTACACCTTC. The encoded protein is CASSRQGGSEGYTF. The V and J genes are TRBV6-5 and TRBJ1-2; a possible D gene is TRBD1 (5 bases). Germline V lookup: CDR1 MNHEY, CDR2 SVGAGI. The V end was cut by 5 bases, the J end by 8 bases, with 18 bases between. The CDR3 is made up of 14 amino acids.

CDR3 amino acids: CASSSRTGEFGEAFF. CDR3 DNA: TGTGCCAGCAGCTCGCGGACAGGGGAATTTGGTGAAGCTTTCTTT. The chain has TRBV7-9 and TRBJ1-1, with 9 bases aligning to TRBD1. The CDR3 has 15 residues. Trimming removed 4 bases from V and 7 bases from J; junction bases left unmatched: 10. Germline lookup yields CDR1 SEHNR and CDR2 FQNEAQ (reference sequence).

With respect to this clone: Other DNA variants within this sample encode the same CDR3. V and J are TRBV4-2 and TRBJ2-3; D is possibly TRBD2 (6 bases). Germline CDR1 is LGHNA and CDR2 is YNFKEQ. The CDR3 is 17 residues long. V was shortened by 1 base and J by 0 bases, with 14 bases between the two germline ends. CDR3 nucleotides: TGTGCCAGCAGCCAAGTTGGGGTACGGGGGAGCACAGATACGCAGTATTTT. This sequence encodes CASSQVGVRGSTDTQYF.

The chain uses TRBV6-6 and TRBJ2-5; 12 bases line up with TRBD1. This CDR3 has 15 residues. Germline lookup yields CDR1 MNHNY and CDR2 SVGAGI (reference sequence). J lost 5 bases, V lost 5 bases, and 6 bases had no gene match. This CDR3 is CASSKPGQGAETQYF. The CDR3 DNA follows: TGTGCCAGCAGTAAACCGGGACAGGGGGCTGAGACCCAGTACTTC.

The rearrangement joins TRBV6-1 to TRBJ1-5, with no clear D. The CDR3 has 16 residues. The germline V and J ends were trimmed by 1 base and 1 base, with 11 bases remaining between them. CDR1 is MNHNS and CDR2 is SASEGT in the germline V gene. For the CDR3, the DNA is TGTGCCAGCAGTGAAGGTATGGGCCGCAGCAATCAGCCCCAGCATTTT. This gives the protein CASSEGMGRSNQPQHF.

The gene calls are TRBV7-8 and TRBJ2-7; 7 nucleotides match TRBD2. The CDR3 is 18 amino acids. Unmatched junction bases numbered 14, after V lost 1 base and J lost 2 bases. Germline V gene data show CDR1 as SGHVS and CDR2 as FQNEAQ. The CDR3 loop reads CASSLDISGGDGAYEQYF. The CDR3, as DNA: TGTGCCAGCAGCTTAGACATAAGTGGGGGGGACGGAGCCTACGAGCAGTACTTC. Supplemented by reference TRBV7-8 and TRBJ2-7, the full variable domain reads GAGVSQSPRYKVAKRGQDVALRCDPISGHVSLFWYQQALGQGPEFLTYFQNEAQLDKSGLPSDRFFAERPEGSVSTLKIQRTQQEDSAVYLCASSLDISGGDGAYEQYFGPGTRLTVT.

V usage is TRBV7-9 and J usage is TRBJ2-1, with D perhaps matching TRBD1 (6 bases). V was cut by 4 bases and J by 6 bases, with 28 bases left in between. The germline gives CDR1 SEHNR, CDR2 FQNEAQ (reference sequence). The CDR3 has 19 residues. For the CDR3, the DNA is TGTGCCAGCAGCTCAGAGGCAGGGACACCCTGGGATGCCCCCAATGAGCAGTTCTTC. This sequence encodes CASSSEAGTPWDAPNEQFF.

The rearrangement joins TRBV5-1 to TRBJ2-7; D might be TRBD2 (6 bases). V lost 6 bases, J lost 2 bases, and 15 bases lay in between. Germline V gene lookup returns CDR1 SGHRS and CDR2 YFSETQ. The CDR3 totals 14 residues. This CDR3 reads CASNTGGPAYEQYF. As DNA, the CDR3 is TGCGCCAGCAATACCGGGGGTCCCGCCTACGAGCAGTACTTC. The whole variable domain, filled in from reference TRBV5-1 and TRBJ2-7, reads KAGVTQTPRYLIKTRGQQVTLSCSPISGHRSVSWYQQTPGQGLQFLFEYFSETQRNKGNFPGRFSGRQFSNSRSEMNVSTLELGDSALYLCASNTGGPAYEQYFGPGTRLTVT.

The genes are TRBV28 and TRBJ1-1; D may be TRBD1 (6 bases). Per the germline V gene, CDR1 is MDHEN and CDR2 is SYDVKM. Trimming shortened V by 5 bases and J by 0 bases, and 13 bases separated the two germline ends. The CDR3 contains 15 residues. The CDR3 nucleotides read TGTGCCAGCAGTGTGACAGGATTCATGAACACTGAAGCTTTCTTT. Protein product: CASSVTGFMNTEAFF. The full variable domain, in which reference TRBV28 and TRBJ1-1 provide the parts outside the CDR3, is DVKVTQSSRYLVKRTGEKVFLECVQDMDHENMFWYRQDPGLGLRLIYFSYDVKMKEKGDIPEGYSVSREKKERFSLILESASTNQTSMYLCASSVTGFMNTEAFFGQGTRLTVV.